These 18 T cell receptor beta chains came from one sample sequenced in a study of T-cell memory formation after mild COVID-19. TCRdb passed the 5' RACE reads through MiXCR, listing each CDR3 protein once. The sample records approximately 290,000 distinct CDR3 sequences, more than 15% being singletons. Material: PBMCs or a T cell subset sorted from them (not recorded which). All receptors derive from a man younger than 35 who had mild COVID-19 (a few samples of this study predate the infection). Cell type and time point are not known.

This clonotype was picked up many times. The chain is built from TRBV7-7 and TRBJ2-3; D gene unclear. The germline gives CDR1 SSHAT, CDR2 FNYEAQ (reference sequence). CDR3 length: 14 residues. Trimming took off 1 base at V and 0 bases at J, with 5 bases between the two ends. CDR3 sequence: CASSLGSSTDTQYF. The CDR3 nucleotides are TGTGCCAGCAGCTTAGGTTCTAGCACAGATACGCAGTATTTT.

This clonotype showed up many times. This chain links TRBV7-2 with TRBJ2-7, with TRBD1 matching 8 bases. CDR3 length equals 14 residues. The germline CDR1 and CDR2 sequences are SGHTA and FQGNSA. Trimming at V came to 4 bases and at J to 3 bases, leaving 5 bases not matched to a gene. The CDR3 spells CASSSQGAVYEQYF. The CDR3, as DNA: TGTGCCAGCAGCTCGCAGGGGGCGGTCTACGAGCAGTACTTC.

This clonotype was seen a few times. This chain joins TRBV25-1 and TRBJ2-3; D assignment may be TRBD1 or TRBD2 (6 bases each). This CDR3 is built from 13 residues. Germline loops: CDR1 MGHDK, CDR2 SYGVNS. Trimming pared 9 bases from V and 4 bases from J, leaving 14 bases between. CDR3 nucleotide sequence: TGTGCCAGTTTAGGGGGGCCCCCAGATACGCAGTATTTT. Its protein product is CASLGGPPDTQYF.

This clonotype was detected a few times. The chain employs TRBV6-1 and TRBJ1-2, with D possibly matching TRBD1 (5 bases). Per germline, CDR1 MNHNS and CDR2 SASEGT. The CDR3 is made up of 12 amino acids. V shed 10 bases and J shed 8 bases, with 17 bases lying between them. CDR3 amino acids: CATNSGQGGYTF. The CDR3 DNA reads TGTGCCACTAACTCAGGGCAGGGAGGCTACACCTTC.

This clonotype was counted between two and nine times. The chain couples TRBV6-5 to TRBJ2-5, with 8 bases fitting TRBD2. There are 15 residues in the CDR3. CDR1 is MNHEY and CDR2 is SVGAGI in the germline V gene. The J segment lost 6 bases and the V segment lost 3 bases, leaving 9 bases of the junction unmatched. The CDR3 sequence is CASSYSPGLGQTQYF. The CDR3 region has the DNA TGTGCCAGCAGTTATTCACCGGGACTAGGGCAGACCCAGTACTTC.

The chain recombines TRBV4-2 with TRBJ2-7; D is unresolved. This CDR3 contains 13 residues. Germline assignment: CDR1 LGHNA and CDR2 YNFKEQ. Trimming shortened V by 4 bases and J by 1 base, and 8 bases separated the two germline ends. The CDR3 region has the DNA TGTGCCAGCAGCCTACCGCGATCCTACGAGCAGTACTTC. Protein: CASSLPRSYEQYF.

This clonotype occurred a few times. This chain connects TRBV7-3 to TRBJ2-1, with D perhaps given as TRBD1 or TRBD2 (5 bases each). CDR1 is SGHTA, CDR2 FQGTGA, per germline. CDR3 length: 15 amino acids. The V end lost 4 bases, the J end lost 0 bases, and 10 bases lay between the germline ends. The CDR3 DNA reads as TGTGCCAGCAGCTCCCCAGGGAGCTCCTACAATGAGCAGTTCTTC. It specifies CASSSPGSSYNEQFF.

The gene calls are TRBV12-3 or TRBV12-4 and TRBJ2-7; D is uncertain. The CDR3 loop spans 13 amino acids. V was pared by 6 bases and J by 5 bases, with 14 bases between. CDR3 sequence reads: CASSRPGRDEQYF. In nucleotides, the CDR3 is TGTGCCAGCAGCCGACCCGGAAGGGACGAGCAGTACTTC.

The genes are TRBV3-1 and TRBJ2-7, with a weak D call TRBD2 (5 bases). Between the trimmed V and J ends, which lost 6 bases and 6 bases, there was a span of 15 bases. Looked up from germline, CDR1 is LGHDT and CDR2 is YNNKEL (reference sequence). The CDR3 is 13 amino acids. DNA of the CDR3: TGTGCCAGCAGTCGAGGGAGTTACCGCGAGCAGTACTTC. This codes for CASSRGSYREQYF.

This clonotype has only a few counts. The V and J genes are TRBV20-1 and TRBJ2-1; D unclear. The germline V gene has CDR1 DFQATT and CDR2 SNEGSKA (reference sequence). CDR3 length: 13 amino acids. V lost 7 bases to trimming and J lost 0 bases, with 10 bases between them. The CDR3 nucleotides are TGCAGTGTCGTACGTATCTCCTACAATGAGCAGTTCTTC. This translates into CSVVRISYNEQFF.

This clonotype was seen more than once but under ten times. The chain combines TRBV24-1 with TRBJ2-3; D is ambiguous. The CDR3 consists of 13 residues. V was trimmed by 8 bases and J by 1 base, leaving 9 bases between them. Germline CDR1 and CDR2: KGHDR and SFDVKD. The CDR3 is CATKGGGTDTQYF. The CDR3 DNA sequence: TGTGCCACCAAGGGTGGAGGCACAGATACGCAGTATTTT.

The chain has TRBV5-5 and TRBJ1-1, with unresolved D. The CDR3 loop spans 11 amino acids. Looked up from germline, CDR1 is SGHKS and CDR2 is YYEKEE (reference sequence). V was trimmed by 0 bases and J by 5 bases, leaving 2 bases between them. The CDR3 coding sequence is TGTGCCAGCAGCTTGGCTACTGAAGCTTTCTTT. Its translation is CASSLATEAFF. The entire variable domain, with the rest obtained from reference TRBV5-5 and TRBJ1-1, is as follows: DAGVTQSPTHLIKTRGQQVTLRCSPISGHKSVSWYQQVLGQGPQFIFQYYEKEERGRGNFPDRFSARQFPNYSSELNVNALLLGDSALYLCASSLATEAFFGQGTRLTVV.

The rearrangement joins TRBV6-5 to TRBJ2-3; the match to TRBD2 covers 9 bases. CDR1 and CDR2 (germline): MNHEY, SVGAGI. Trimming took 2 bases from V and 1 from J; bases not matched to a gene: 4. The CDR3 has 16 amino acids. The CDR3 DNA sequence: TGTGCCAGCAGTTACGCACCTAGCGGGGGCACAGATACGCAGTATTTT. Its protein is CASSYAPSGGTDTQYF.

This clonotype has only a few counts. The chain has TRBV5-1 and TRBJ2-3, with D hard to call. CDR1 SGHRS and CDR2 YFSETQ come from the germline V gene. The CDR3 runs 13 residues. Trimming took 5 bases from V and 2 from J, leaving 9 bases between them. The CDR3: CASSLPDTDTQYF. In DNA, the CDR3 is TGCGCCAGCAGTTTACCGGACACAGATACGCAGTATTTT.

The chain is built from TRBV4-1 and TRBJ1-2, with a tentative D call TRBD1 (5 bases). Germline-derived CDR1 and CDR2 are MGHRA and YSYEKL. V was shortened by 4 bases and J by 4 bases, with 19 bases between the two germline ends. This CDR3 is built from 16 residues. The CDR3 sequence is CASSLGTLSAVYGYTF. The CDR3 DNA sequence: TGCGCCAGCAGCCTTGGGACTCTCTCTGCCGTCTATGGCTACACCTTC.

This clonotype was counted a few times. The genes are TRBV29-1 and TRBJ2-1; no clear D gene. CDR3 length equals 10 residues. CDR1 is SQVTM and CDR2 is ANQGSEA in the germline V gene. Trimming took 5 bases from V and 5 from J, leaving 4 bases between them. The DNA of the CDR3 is TGCAGCGTTTTTGACAATGAGCAGTTCTTC. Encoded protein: CSVFDNEQFF.

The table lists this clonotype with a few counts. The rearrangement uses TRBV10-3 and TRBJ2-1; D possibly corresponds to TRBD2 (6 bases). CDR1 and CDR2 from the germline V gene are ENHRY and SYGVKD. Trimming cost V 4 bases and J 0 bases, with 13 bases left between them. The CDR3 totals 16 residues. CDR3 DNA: TGTGCCATCAGTGGCCTCAGAGCGGGCTCCTACAATGAGCAGTTCTTC. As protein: CAISGLRAGSYNEQFF.

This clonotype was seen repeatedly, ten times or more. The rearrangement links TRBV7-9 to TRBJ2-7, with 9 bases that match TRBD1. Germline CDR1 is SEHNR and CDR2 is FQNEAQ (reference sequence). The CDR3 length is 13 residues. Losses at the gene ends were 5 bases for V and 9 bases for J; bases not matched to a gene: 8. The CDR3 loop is CASSPGQGFTQYF. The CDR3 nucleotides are TGTGCCAGCAGCCCGGGACAGGGCTTTACGCAGTACTTC.